This TCR beta chain derives from a study of naive and memory T cell subsets. In regard to this clonotype: Its antigen is unknown.

The CDR3 length is 15 residues. The germline CDR1 and CDR2 sequences are MDHEN and SYDVKM. The J segment lost 9 bases and the V segment lost 5 bases, leaving 13 bases of the junction unmatched. Study findings and constraints: Naive repertoires, especially CD8, held a few larger clonotypes, possibly memory cells re-expressing CD45RA. TCR abundance followed a power law differing between naive and memory subsets.

Two oligonucleotides, mixed equimolar, formed the beta constant-region primer covering TRBC1 and TRBC2. Four rounds of PCR amplified the ligated cDNA using nested alpha and beta constant-region primers plus SP2. One entry per CDR3 protein results from TCRdb running MiXCR on the UMI-ligation and nested PCR reads. Of approximately 150,000 distinct CDR3 sequences detected, 15% to 25% appear once; the ten largest clones hold approximately 0.63%. CD4 T cells were positively selected, then CD8 T cells from the CD4-negative fraction. Cells stained for CD3, CD4, CD8, CD45RA and CD27 were sorted into four subsets.

This sequence was found in a human donor in good health. V is TRBV28 and J is TRBJ2-1; 7 nucleotides agree with TRBD2. The sample comprised naive CD8+ T cells from blood. CDR3 sequence reads: CASSPRTSWISEQFF. In DNA form, the CDR3 reads TGTGCCAGCAGTCCCCGGACTAGTTGGATATCTGAGCAGTTCTTC.